This is a list of T cell receptor beta chains from one sample in a study of T cell responses to AZD1222 COVID-19 vaccine. Data came from immunoSEQ multiplex PCR; TCRdb stores just in-frame clones and leaves some out. The sample records about 130,000 clones, about nine tenths being singletons. The sample consisted of peripheral blood, taken on day 0 of AZD1222 vaccination. All receptors derive from an adult in good health. CDR3s include the opening cysteine and the closing phenylalanine or tryptophan. The order of the fields is CDR3 protein, J gene, V gene, clone size. Clone sizes are given selectively: once, few, many, or a class where the clone is expanded.

CDR3aa: CATSPAGTSGDTDTQYF
j_gene: TRBJ2-3
v_gene: TRBV24-1
abundance: -

CDR3aa: CASSPWKAGGTEAFF
j_gene: TRBJ1-1
v_gene: TRBV27
abundance: -

CDR3aa: CASSSSGGATDTQYF
j_gene: TRBJ2-3
v_gene: TRBV7-9
abundance: -

CDR3aa: CASSLEGTAETQYF
j_gene: TRBJ2-5
v_gene: TRBV7-9
abundance: -

CDR3aa: CAWNVGPQAFF
j_gene: TRBJ1-1
v_gene: TRBV30
abundance: -

CDR3aa: CASSQDIGSGNTIYF
j_gene: TRBJ1-3
v_gene: TRBV4-3
abundance: -

CDR3aa: CASSLSSYEQYF
j_gene: TRBJ2-7
v_gene: TRBV3-1/TRBV3-2
abundance: -

CDR3aa: CASTERYGGSTEAFF
j_gene: TRBJ1-1
v_gene: TRBV10-2
abundance: -

CDR3aa: CASSFMTPGRTRNQPQHF
j_gene: TRBJ1-5
v_gene: TRBV5-4
abundance: once

CDR3aa: CASSPGGVYSPLHF
j_gene: TRBJ1-6
v_gene: TRBV18
abundance: -

CDR3aa: CASSQDSTGGETQYF
j_gene: TRBJ2-5
v_gene: TRBV3-1/TRBV3-2
abundance: -

CDR3aa: CSAPAPGGTEAFF
j_gene: TRBJ1-1
v_gene: TRBV29-1
abundance: -

CDR3aa: CAISESIGGGASDTQYF
j_gene: TRBJ2-3
v_gene: TRBV10-3
abundance: -

CDR3aa: CASSPTSSGYTF
j_gene: TRBJ1-2
v_gene: TRBV2
abundance: -

CDR3aa: CASSLGTGPTNEKLFF
j_gene: TRBJ1-4
v_gene: TRBV5-5
abundance: -

CDR3aa: CATSRGPGLVYNEQFF
j_gene: TRBJ2-1
v_gene: TRBV15
abundance: -